The next 4 T cell receptor beta chains were all read from a single sample in a study of response to subunit inactivated influenza vaccine. TCRdb processed the RT-PCR reads anew with MiXCR; each CDR3 protein has one entry. The sample has roughly 700,000 distinct CDR3 sequences, less than 20% seen once. The material was PBMCs from blood, obtained approximately 13 days after vaccination. Source of these receptors: a man between 50 and 59 years old who received an inactivated influenza vaccine.

A few counts support this clonotype. This rearrangement joins TRBV10-3 to TRBJ1-4, with TRBD1 as a possible D gene (5 bases). V was clipped by 8 bases and J by 0 bases, with 19 bases between them. Germline V gene lookup returns CDR1 ENHRY and CDR2 SYGVKD. CDR3 length: 17 residues. CDR3 residues: CAIERGRKGTTNEKLFF. CDR3 in DNA: TGTGCCATCGAAAGGGGAAGAAAAGGGACAACTAATGAAAAACTGTTTTTT.

This sequence joins TRBV2 and TRBJ2-3; D is undetermined. The CDR3 extends over 16 amino acids. Deletions cut 6 bases from V and 0 bases from J, with 16 bases between. The V gene's germline CDR1 is SNHLY and CDR2 FYNNEI. The CDR3 DNA sequence: TGTGCCAGCAGCCTAGGGCCCTACATTAGCACAGATACGCAGTATTTT. Encoded protein: CASSLGPYISTDTQYF.

V gene TRBV12-3 or TRBV12-4 combines with J gene TRBJ2-1, with 8 bases aligning to TRBD1. Unmatched junction bases numbered 13, after V lost 5 bases and J lost 10 bases. The CDR3 is made up of 15 amino acids. As DNA, the CDR3 is TGTGCCAGCAGTCGCGCCGGACAGGGACGGATAGAGCAGTTCTTC. The encoded protein is CASSRAGQGRIEQFF.

The chain combines TRBV5-1 with TRBJ2-1; 10 bases map to TRBD1. With 1 base clipped from V and 7 bases from J, the junction kept 5 bases outside the gene matches. The germline V gene encodes CDR1 SGHRS and CDR2 YFSETQ. The CDR3 has 15 residues. CDR3 residues: CASSLSGQGRNEQFF. The CDR3 bases are TGCGCCAGCAGCTTGTCGGGACAGGGGCGGAATGAGCAGTTCTTC. The entire variable domain, with the rest obtained from reference TRBV5-1 and TRBJ2-1, is as follows: KAGVTQTPRYLIKTRGQQVTLSCSPISGHRSVSWYQQTPGQGLQFLFEYFSETQRNKGNFPGRFSGRQFSNSRSEMNVSTLELGDSALYLCASSLSGQGRNEQFFGPGTRLTVL.